Each of the 10 T cell receptor beta chains below was sequenced from the same sample in a study of blood T cell repertoires in COVID-19. Measured with immunoSEQ multiplex PCR; TCRdb has only the in-frame clones, and not every one. The sample includes fewer than 300,000 clones, 85% seen only once; the top ten take about 2.5%. Source material: PBMCs or T cells enriched from blood (not recorded which). The receptors were sampled from a woman aged 50 to 65 who had recovered from COVID-19.

This sequence joins TRBV5-4 and TRBJ1-5, with 9 bases matching TRBD1. The length of the CDR3 is 17 residues. CDR1 is SGHNT, CDR2 YYREEE, per germline (reference sequence). Trimming at V came to 3 bases and at J to 4 bases, leaving 11 bases not matched to a gene. CDR3 sequence: CASSSGTGRGENQPQHF. Here the CDR3 DNA reads TGTGCCAGCAGCTCCGGGACAGGGCGGGGGGAGAATCAGCCCCAGCATTTT. The full variable domain, its missing parts supplied by reference TRBV5-4 and TRBJ1-5, is ETGVTQSPTHLIKTRGQQVTLRCSSQSGHNTVSWYQQALGQGPQFIFQYYREEENGRGNFPPRFSGLQFPNYSSELNVNALELDDSALYLCASSSGTGRGENQPQHFGDGTRLSIL.

The chain has TRBV6-5 and TRBJ2-7, with no clear D. This CDR3 comprises 11 residues. The germline gives CDR1 MNHEY, CDR2 SVGAGI. V lost 6 bases to trimming and J lost 2 bases, with 5 bases between them. In DNA, the CDR3 is TGTGCCAGCAGGACTGCCTACGAGCAGTACTTC. Translated: CASRTAYEQYF.

The count of this clone is one. The chain is built from TRBV6-5 and TRBJ1-4, with 7 bases fitting TRBD1. V lost 7 bases and J lost 0; bases outside the gene matches: 2. CDR1 is MNHEY and CDR2 is SVGAGI in the germline V gene. The CDR3 is made up of 14 amino acids. The CDR3 coding sequence is TGTGCCAGCATCGACAGGGCAACTAATGAAAAACTGTTTTTT. Its translation: CASIDRATNEKLFF.

V usage is TRBV4-2 and J usage is TRBJ2-5, with D maybe TRBD2 (6 bases). Germline V CDR1 and CDR2: LGHNA, YNFKEQ. V lost 4 bases, J lost 1 base, and 10 bases lay in between. The CDR3 has 14 amino acids. The CDR3 nucleotides are TGTGCCAGCAGCCGGGCTAGCGCCCAAGAGACCCAGTACTTC. Residues: CASSRASAQETQYF.

The genes are TRBV4-2 and TRBJ2-7; a possible D gene is TRBD1 (5 bases). Germline CDR1 reads LGHNA; CDR2 reads YNFKEQ. The CDR3 sequence is 14 residues long. Trimming removed 1 base from V and 0 bases from J, with 7 bases in between. CDR3 sequence (DNA): TGTGCCAGCAGCCAAGCCGACAGCTCCTACGAGCAGTACTTC. It specifies CASSQADSSYEQYF.

V usage is TRBV9 and J usage is TRBJ2-3; possible D gene TRBD1, 6 bases. The CDR3 sequence is 13 residues long. Deletions cut 3 bases from V and 10 bases from J, with 15 bases between. Germline CDR1 is SGDLS and CDR2 is YYNGEE. As DNA, the CDR3 is TGTGCCAGCAGCGCAGGACCCGACAGGCCGCAGTATTTT. It encodes CASSAGPDRPQYF.

The rearrangement links TRBV28 to TRBJ1-5; 7 bases map to TRBD1. V trimming: 6 bases; J trimming: 5 bases; junction bases outside the gene matches: 4. CDR3 length: 13 amino acids. CDR1 MDHEN and CDR2 SYDVKM come from the germline V gene. CDR3 in DNA: TGTGCCAGCAGACCGACAGGGCATCAGCCCCAGCATTTT. It encodes CASRPTGHQPQHF.

This sequence joins TRBV14 and TRBJ2-1, with 7 bases that match TRBD2. V lost 4 bases and J lost 4; bases outside the gene matches: 4. The CDR3 is 14 residues long. The germline V gene has CDR1 SGHDN and CDR2 FVKESK. This CDR3 reads CASSPWEGYNEQFF. CDR3 DNA sequence: TGTGCCAGCAGCCCGTGGGAGGGATACAATGAGCAGTTCTTC.

The chain joins TRBV2 to TRBJ2-1; 7 nucleotides align to TRBD2. Trimming removed 9 bases from V and 3 bases from J; junction bases left unmatched: 5. Per germline, CDR1 SNHLY and CDR2 FYNNEI. The CDR3 sequence is 13 residues long. DNA of the CDR3: TGTGCCAGAGGGGAGGGACGCTACAATGAGCAGTTCTTC. Translating gives CARGEGRYNEQFF.

The chain combines TRBV4-2 with TRBJ2-6; 12 bases agree with TRBD2. Germline CDR1 LGHNA, CDR2 YNFKEQ. Trimming removed 4 bases from V and 2 bases from J; junction bases left unmatched: 9. The CDR3 runs to 19 residues. The CDR3, as DNA: TGTGCCAGCAGCCGACCGACTAGCGGGAGTATAGCTGGGGCCAACGTCCTGACTTTC. Protein sequence: CASSRPTSGSIAGANVLTF.